The present TCR beta chain was sequenced within a study of T cell responses to AZD1222 COVID-19 vaccine. Repertoires were generated with immunoSEQ multiplex PCR, while TCRdb's copy carries only in-frame clones and drops some. The data contain 90,000 to 150,000 clones, 85% to 90% of them singletons. The study's findings and limits: The CD4 TCRs associated with vaccination extended across spike and predominated at 160-218 and 743-854. Repertoires in all cases were sampled only once the peak T cell response had passed. At baseline, seropositivity was found in only a handful of AZD1222 recipients.

With regard to this clone: Its antigen is still unknown.

Germline V CDR1 and CDR2: GTSNPN, SVGIG (reference sequence). Trimming cost V 0 bases and J 2 bases, with 8 bases left between them. The CDR3 extends over 14 amino acids. The receptor's source is an adult in good health. Source: peripheral blood, taken on day 0 of AZD1222 vaccination. The chain recombines TRBV30 with TRBJ1-3, with D possibly TRBD1 on 6 matching bases. CDR3 sequence reads: CAWSVRGPGNTIYF. The CDR3 nucleotides read TGTGCCTGGAGTGTACGGGGGCCTGGAAACACCATATATTTT.